This record looks at one TCR beta chain sequence and its context. Template material for amplifying TCR beta CDR3 regions consisted of RNA transcripts. TCR CDR3 underwent first-round RT-PCR with the HTBI primer set. TCRdb re-derived calls from the multiplex PCR reads in MiXCR, one entry per CDR3 protein. The sample holds more than 350,000 distinct CDR3 sequences; 14% to 15% are singletons and the top ten take 32%. Graves' hyperthyroidism was deemed stable given no ophthalmopathy progression within 18 months. Uncontrolled infection, other autoimmune disease, pregnancy and lactation each barred patients from inclusion. This sample is drawn from a study of T cells in Graves' hyperthyroidism and ophthalmopathy. Germline CDR1 and CDR2: DFQATT and SNEGSKA (reference sequence). Trimming took 4 bases from V and 4 from J, leaving 17 bases between them. CDR3 length: 15 amino acids.

The clonotype comes from a woman younger than 45 with Graves' hyperthyroidism. This rearrangement joins TRBV20-1 to TRBJ2-1, with D perhaps matching TRBD2 (6 bases). The sequenced material came from blood. The DNA for the CDR3 is TGCAGTGCTACAAGACTAGTCCAGGTGTACAATGAGCAGTTCTTC. Amino acid sequence: CSATRLVQVYNEQFF.